The clone carrying this T cell receptor beta chain was detected many times. Antigen unknown. The record originates from a study of T cell repertoires in cytomegalovirus infection. Overall study context: Based on public TCR beta signatures, there were indications of CMV infection and of a matching HLA type.

Study-level results: Carriers of CMV plus the relevant HLA were identified by cumulative public TCR beta family frequency.

Deletions cut 1 base from V and 7 bases from J, with 20 bases between. Per germline, CDR1 MGHRA and CDR2 YSYEKL. The CDR3 totals 17 residues. TCRdb re-called the reads through MiXCR, storing one row per CDR3 protein. This sample has just over 300,000 distinct CDR3 sequences, with roughly 15% found just once. Sequenced: PBMCs. This clonotype was obtained from a human donor in good health (CMV status not recorded). Some clones in this sample may be carry-over from other donors' samples. The chain joins TRBV4-1 to TRBJ2-1; possible D gene TRBD2, 7 bases. This CDR3 is CASSQVMRGGQKNEQFF. Here the CDR3 DNA reads TGCGCCAGCAGCCAAGTGATGCGCGGGGGACAAAAAAATGAGCAGTTCTTC.